This entry describes one T cell receptor beta chain. The antigen remains undetermined. The sample originates from a study of T cell repertoires in cytomegalovirus infection. Germline V gene lookup returns CDR1 DFQATT and CDR2 SNEGSKA (reference sequence). With 8 bases removed from V and 2 bases from J, the gap between germline ends came to 10 bases. The CDR3 loop spans 12 amino acids. TCRdb analysed the reads with MiXCR anew, one entry per CDR3 protein. Of some 320,000 distinct CDR3 sequences in the sample, under 35% were seen once. The TCR comes from a human donor in good health (CMV status not recorded). Some clones in this sample may be carry-over from other donors' samples. The chain employs TRBV20-1 and TRBJ2-1, with D unresolved. The specimen comprised cultured PBMCs, sampled from culture after CMV antigen stimulation. The CDR3 coding sequence is TGCAGTCCTCTGGGTACCTACAATGAGCAGTTCTTC. Translated: CSPLGTYNEQFF.